The 20 T cell receptor beta chains given below trace back to one sample, sequenced in a study of long-term antiretroviral therapy in people with HIV. The immunoSEQ assay was v3.0, run at survey level. TCRdb keeps only in-frame clones here, not all; method: immunoSEQ multiplex PCR. This table holds 25,000 to 30,000 clones, around 90% found once. The material sequenced was unsorted PBMCs, taken just over 5 years after starting antiretroviral therapy. The receptors were sampled from a woman aged 40 to 50 with HIV.

J is TRBJ2-1 and V is TRBV7-6, with D uncertain. CDR1 and CDR2 (germline): SGHVS, FNYEAQ. V was trimmed by 5 bases and J by 6 bases, leaving 8 bases between them. The CDR3 spans 12 residues. The CDR3, as DNA: TGTGCCAGCAGCGCTCAGGCCAATGAGCAGTTCTTC. The encoded protein is CASSAQANEQFF.

The count of this clone is one. The chain uses TRBV11-3 and TRBJ2-3; no reliable D call. The CDR3 contains 15 residues. The ends were cut back, 1 base at V and 0 bases at J, with 8 bases in the middle. The germline V gene encodes CDR1 SGHNT and CDR2 YENEEA. CDR3: CASSLVASSTDTQYF. The CDR3 bases are TGTGCCAGCAGCTTAGTTGCCAGTAGCACAGATACGCAGTATTTT.

V and J are TRBV10-2 and TRBJ2-2; perhaps D is TRBD1 or TRBD2 (5 bases each). Germline V gene sequence: CDR1 WSHSY, CDR2 SAAADI. The ends were cut back, 3 bases at V and 6 bases at J, with 11 bases in the middle. The CDR3 is 14 residues long. The CDR3 region is CASSEFGAPGELFF. CDR3 nucleotides: TGCGCCAGCAGTGAATTCGGGGCCCCCGGGGAGCTGTTTTTT.

This chain uses TRBV30 with TRBJ2-5; 7 nucleotides align to TRBD2. V gave up 3 bases and J gave up 2 bases; unmatched junction bases: 3. The CDR3 runs to 13 residues. Looked up from germline, CDR1 is GTSNPN and CDR2 is SVGIG (reference sequence). The CDR3 loop is CAWSGEGQETQYF. CDR3 in DNA: TGTGCCTGGAGCGGGGAGGGTCAAGAGACCCAGTACTTC.

The chain couples TRBV10-2 to TRBJ2-7; D is unclear. V lost 3 bases to trimming and J lost 0 bases, with 6 bases between them. CDR3 length: 13 amino acids. The V gene's germline CDR1 is WSHSY and CDR2 SAAADI. The CDR3, as DNA: TGCGCCAGCAGTGATGTTAGCTCCTACGAGCAGTACTTC. The encoded protein is CASSDVSSYEQYF.

V usage is TRBV6-9 and J usage is TRBJ1-3; no reliable D call. Trimming removed 0 bases at V and 0 bases at J, with 21 bases between. Looked up from germline, CDR1 is MNHGY and CDR2 is SVAAGI. The CDR3 sequence is 20 residues long. The CDR3 sequence: CASSYSLSSDGRNSGNTIYF. CDR3 nucleotide sequence: TGTGCCAGCAGTTATTCTTTGTCGAGTGACGGACGCAACTCTGGAAACACCATATATTTT.

This chain links TRBV6-5 with TRBJ1-5; perhaps TRBD1 as D (6 bases). Deletions cut 2 bases from V and 7 bases from J, with 12 bases between. Germline values: CDR1 MNHEY, CDR2 SVGAGI. CDR3 size: 14 residues. The CDR3 sequence is CASSYAGQGQPQHF. CDR3 bases: TGTGCCAGCAGTTACGCGGGGCAGGGGCAGCCCCAGCATTTT.

The chain combines TRBV5-4 with TRBJ1-1, with D possibly being TRBD1 (5 bases). The CDR3 length is 13 residues. Deletions cut 1 base from V and 4 bases from J, with 8 bases between. Looked up from germline, CDR1 is SGHNT and CDR2 is YYREEE (reference sequence). The CDR3 spells CASSLPGSTEAFF. Here the CDR3 DNA reads TGTGCCAGCAGCTTGCCAGGGAGCACTGAAGCTTTCTTT. The full variable domain, in which reference TRBV5-4 and TRBJ1-1 provide the parts outside the CDR3, is ETGVTQSPTHLIKTRGQQVTLRCSSQSGHNTVSWYQQALGQGPQFIFQYYREEENGRGNFPPRFSGLQFPNYSSELNVNALELDDSALYLCASSLPGSTEAFFGQGTRLTVV.

CDR3 in amino acids: CASSPTGGRVLSGTEAFF. CDR3 DNA sequence: TGTGCCAGCAGCCCGACAGGGGGACGGGTTCTTTCGGGCACTGAAGCTTTCTTT. The chain joins TRBV7-6 to TRBJ1-1, with 9 bases aligning to TRBD1. Germline-derived CDR1 and CDR2 are SGHVS and FNYEAQ. CDR3 length equals 18 residues. J gave up 4 bases and V 5 bases, and 17 bases lay outside the gene matches.

This chain connects TRBV29-1 to TRBJ1-1; the match to TRBD1 covers 7 bases. The CDR3 consists of 13 residues. The V and J ends lost 6 bases and 0 bases, in that order; junction bases with no gene match: 4. CDR1 SQVTM and CDR2 ANQGSEA come from the germline V gene. CDR3 region: CSVKGQLNTEAFF. The CDR3 DNA reads TGCAGCGTGAAGGGACAGCTGAACACTGAAGCTTTCTTT.

The table lists this clone with a count of one. This CDR3 is also generated by other DNA sequences in the sample. The chain couples TRBV4-3 to TRBJ1-2; D is perhaps TRBD1 (5 bases). Per the germline V gene, CDR1 is LGHNA and CDR2 is YSLEER. V lost 5 bases to trimming and J lost 3 bases, with 10 bases between them. This CDR3 comprises 13 residues. The CDR3 coding sequence is TGCGCCAGCAGCGCGGGACTATACTATGGCTACACCTTC. It yields the protein CASSAGLYYGYTF.

The V call is TRBV7-8, the J call TRBJ1-2; 8 nucleotides align to TRBD1. The CDR3 totals 14 residues. The V segment lost 2 bases and the J segment 8 bases; nucleotides outside the gene matches: 7. Germline-derived CDR1 and CDR2 are SGHVS and FQNEAQ. This CDR3 reads CASSLYPGGGGYTF. CDR3 bases: TGTGCCAGCAGCTTATATCCAGGGGGCGGCGGCTACACCTTC.

V and J are TRBV11-3 and TRBJ1-6; possible D gene TRBD1, 5 bases. From germline, CDR1 is SGHNT and CDR2 YENEEA. Trimming removed 0 bases from V and 7 bases from J, with 13 bases in between. The CDR3 length is 16 residues. The CDR3, as DNA: TGTGCCAGCAGCTTAGATAGTTGGGACGGAAATTCACCCCTCCACTTT. The encoded protein is CASSLDSWDGNSPLHF.

This chain links TRBV5-8 with TRBJ1-1; D is ambiguous. The V gene's germline CDR1 is SGHTS and CDR2 YDEGEE. The CDR3 consists of 12 residues. Trimming removed 6 bases from V and 4 bases from J, with 10 bases in between. In DNA form, the CDR3 reads TGTGCCAGCACCAGGCATTTCACTGAAGCTTTCTTT. Translated, it gives CASTRHFTEAFF.

This sequence joins TRBV6-1 and TRBJ2-1; 10 bases are shared with TRBD2. V was clipped by 2 bases and J by 6 bases; unmatched bases: 10. CDR1 and CDR2 from the germline V gene are MNHNS and SASEGT. The CDR3 consists of 17 residues. CDR3 nucleotide sequence: TGTGCCAGCAGTGAAAGGGGGGGTCTAGCGGGAGCCAATGAGCAGTTCTTC. It specifies CASSERGGLAGANEQFF.

The genes are TRBV10-3 and TRBJ1-2; no reliable D call. The CDR3 loop spans 13 amino acids. Germline V gene sequence: CDR1 ENHRY, CDR2 SYGVKD. V lost 3 bases and J 5 bases, leaving 10 bases between the germline ends. CDR3 DNA: TGTGCCATCAGTGACACGGGTCTGTATGGCTACACCTTC. Protein product: CAISDTGLYGYTF.

V and J are TRBV27 and TRBJ2-2, with 9 bases matching TRBD1. Germline lookup yields CDR1 MNHEY and CDR2 SMNVEV (reference sequence). Losses at the gene ends were 6 bases for V and 5 bases for J; bases not matched to a gene: 7. This CDR3 is built from 15 residues. CDR3 loop: CASSLTGGRTGELFF. CDR3 sequence (DNA): TGTGCCAGCAGCTTAACAGGGGGCAGAACCGGGGAGCTGTTTTTT.

This rearrangement joins TRBV27 to TRBJ2-3; the match to TRBD2 covers 14 bases. Germline CDR1 MNHEY, CDR2 SMNVEV (reference sequence). V gave up 6 bases and J gave up 4 bases; unmatched junction bases: 6. The CDR3 consists of 16 residues. The CDR3 DNA sequence: TGTGCCAGCAGCCTCCGACTAGCGGGAGGGCCAGATACGCAGTATTTT. This encodes CASSLRLAGGPDTQYF.

The chain has TRBV27 and TRBJ1-4; 10 nucleotides agree with TRBD1. J lost 0 bases, V lost 7 bases, and 11 bases had no gene match. This CDR3 contains 18 residues. The V gene's germline CDR1 is MNHEY and CDR2 SMNVEV (reference sequence). The CDR3 DNA follows: TGTGCCAGCACCGACAGGGGGCTAGGATCCTCAACTAATGAAAAACTGTTTTTT. This encodes CASTDRGLGSSTNEKLFF.

V usage is TRBV6-5 and J usage is TRBJ2-7, with TRBD2 identical over 10 bases. J was trimmed by 7 bases and V by 0 bases; bases with no gene match: 9. Per germline, CDR1 MNHEY and CDR2 SVGAGI. This CDR3 is built from 16 residues. CDR3 residues: CASSYSPSGGKGEQYF. CDR3 in DNA: TGTGCCAGCAGTTACTCTCCTAGCGGGGGAAAGGGAGAGCAGTACTTC.